This TCR beta chain was observed in a study of blood T cell repertoires in COVID-19. Study details: Donors in the United States, Italy and Spain gave samples during acute or convalescent COVID-19. PBMCs, B-cell-depleted T cells, or T cells provided the cDNA or gDNA that made up the material.

As originally analysed: For nucleated cells, counts were estimated from reference gene primer amplification. The repertoire was sequenced with immunoSEQ multiplex PCR; TCRdb's copy has only in-frame clones and lacks some. V and J calls and clone size are copied from that table; D and trimming were computed from the DNA. The repertoire holds 390,000 or so clones, around 92% seen once, with approximately 3% in the top ten. With 5 bases removed from V and 2 bases from J, the gap between germline ends came to 12 bases. Germline loops: CDR1 SEHNR, CDR2 FQNEAQ (reference sequence). There are 14 residues in the CDR3.

The chain recombines TRBV7-9 with TRBJ1-1; TRBD1 is a possible D gene (5 bases). This TCR derives from a woman in her twenties or thirties with COVID-19, enrolled during active disease. Sequencing was carried out using peripheral blood. The CDR3 nucleotides are TGTGCCAGCAGCCGTCAGGGTCCCAACACTGAAGCTTTCTTT. Protein: CASSRQGPNTEAFF.